Listed below are T cell receptor beta chains from one sample, sequenced in a study of T cells in Graves' hyperthyroidism and ophthalmopathy. TCRdb analysed the multiplex PCR reads with MiXCR anew, one entry per CDR3 protein. The sample yields around 420,000 distinct CDR3 sequences, more than 15% seen once. Source material: blood. The origin of the receptors is a woman aged 18-35 years with Graves' hyperthyroidism. The CDR3 runs from the conserved cysteine through the conserved F or W. A D gene is named only where the DNA matches it firmly. Size is omitted from some rows. Given values are once, few, many or a class for expanded clones.

15	TRBV13	.	TRBJ2-5	.	CASSSRKGAQETQYF	TGTGCCAGCAGCTCCCGCAAGGGTGCGCAAGAGACCCAGTACTTC
15	TRBV11-2	.	TRBJ2-1	.	CASSLVGGPIDEQFF	TGTGCCAGCAGCTTAGTGGGGGGGCCTATCGATGAGCAGTTCTTC
15	TRBV5-1	few	TRBJ1-5	TRBD1	CASSPLTGGGQPQHF	TGCGCCAGCAGCCCACTAACAGGGGGCGGTCAGCCCCAGCATTTT
16	TRBV7-2	.	TRBJ1-1	TRBD1	CASSLDRGRGNTEAFF	TGTGCCAGCAGCTTGGACAGGGGACGGGGTAACACTGAAGCTTTCTTT
18	TRBV4-2	few	TRBJ1-4	.	CASSRLAGSRGANEKLFF	TGTGCCAGCAGTCGTCTTGCGGGGTCGCGAGGGGCTAATGAAAAACTGTTTTTT
12	TRBV7-6	many	TRBJ2-7	.	CASGGASYEQYF	TGTGCCAGCGGGGGTGCCTCCTACGAGCAGTACTTC
15	TRBV10-3	few	TRBJ1-1	.	CAITSGLTGNTEAFF	TGTGCCATCACCTCGGGGCTTACGGGGAACACTGAAGCTTTCTTT
13	TRBV29-1	.	TRBJ2-3	TRBD1	CSLGQGRGDTQYF	TGCAGCCTAGGACAGGGCCGCGGTGATACGCAGTATTTT
18	TRBV6-2/TRBV6-3	.	TRBJ1-5	TRBD1	CASRSRDRDPDANQPQHF	TGTGCCAGCAGGAGCCGGGACAGGGACCCCGACGCCAATCAGCCCCAGCATTTT
14	TRBV7-8	many	TRBJ2-1	.	CASSPFGSYNEQFF	TGTGCCAGCAGCCCCTTTGGCTCCTACAATGAGCAGTTCTTC
13	TRBV12-3/TRBV12-4	few	TRBJ2-3	.	CASRPKLADTRYF	TGTGCCAGCAGGCCCAAACTAGCAGATACGCGGTATTTT
13	TRBV14	.	TRBJ2-1	.	CASSPLYRDEQFF	TGTGCCAGCAGTCCTCTTTACAGGGACGAGCAGTTCTTC
11	TRBV20-1	many	TRBJ2-7	.	CSVSGVYEQYF	TGCAGTGTTTCAGGGGTCTACGAGCAGTACTTC
14	TRBV7-9	few	TRBJ2-7	TRBD2	CASSDSGTTYEQYF	TGTGCCAGCAGCGACTCCGGGACTACCTACGAGCAGTACTTC
15	TRBV5-6	.	TRBJ1-2	.	CASSYRRSATMSYTF	TGTGCCAGCAGCTATAGGAGGTCAGCAACTATGAGCTACACCTTC
15	TRBV12-3/TRBV12-4	many	TRBJ1-5	TRBD1	CASSTETGGNQPQHF	TGTGCCAGCAGTACCGAGACAGGGGGCAATCAGCCCCAGCATTTT
15	TRBV7-2	.	TRBJ1-5	.	CASSLGQALNQPQHF	TGTGCCAGCAGCTTAGGACAGGCCCTAAATCAGCCCCAGCATTTT
14	TRBV5-1	.	TRBJ1-4	.	CASSLGHLNEKLFF	TGCGCCAGCAGCTTGGGACACCTTAATGAAAAACTGTTTTTT
15	TRBV19	.	TRBJ2-2	.	CASTPRGANTGELFF	TGTGCCAGTACCCCGCGGGGTGCGAACACCGGGGAGCTGTTTTTT
15	TRBV7-3	few	TRBJ2-7	TRBD1	CASSFEAGGFTEQYF	TGTGCCAGCAGCTTTGAGGCAGGGGGATTCACCGAGCAGTACTTC
11	TRBV20-1	many	TRBJ1-1	.	CSARVNTEAFF	TGCAGTGCTAGAGTGAACACTGAAGCTTTCTTT
13	TRBV20-1	many	TRBJ2-7	.	CSATRDTHYEQYF	TGCAGTGCTACCAGGGACACACACTACGAGCAGTACTTC
15	TRBV5-6	many	TRBJ2-5	TRBD1	CASSPTGALGETQYF	TGTGCCAGCAGCCCAACAGGGGCGTTGGGGGAGACCCAGTACTTC
16	TRBV4-2	few	TRBJ1-5	.	CASSQDGTEFNQPQHF	TGTGCCAGCAGCCAAGACGGGACGGAGTTCAATCAGCCCCAGCATTTT
16	TRBV12-5	.	TRBJ1-1	.	CASGLELGTKNTEAFF	TGTGCTAGTGGTTTGGAACTCGGGACAAAGAACACTGAAGCTTTCTTT
17	TRBV5-1	many	TRBJ1-2	TRBD1	CASSLGTGQYWSYGYTF	TGCGCCAGCAGCCTTGGGACAGGACAGTATTGGAGCTATGGCTACACCTTC
15	TRBV6-2/TRBV6-3	many	TRBJ2-1	TRBD2	CASNRLAGVYNEQFF	TGTGCCAGCAACCGACTAGCGGGGGTATACAATGAGCAGTTCTTC
14	TRBV20-1	many	TRBJ2-1	TRBD2	CSALSGGPSNEQFF	TGCAGTGCTCTTAGCGGGGGGCCATCCAATGAGCAGTTCTTC
15	TRBV7-2	many	TRBJ2-1	TRBD2	CASSSVSGNFNEQFF	TGTGCCAGCAGCTCCGTCAGCGGGAACTTCAATGAGCAGTTCTTC
12	TRBV12-3/TRBV12-4	once	TRBJ2-5	.	CASRRQEETQYF	TGTGCCAGCAGAAGACAGGAAGAGACCCAGTACTTC
14	TRBV6-2/TRBV6-3	many	TRBJ2-1	TRBD2	CASTELASYNEQFF	TGTGCCAGCACCGAACTAGCGTCCTACAATGAGCAGTTCTTC
16	TRBV5-1	few	TRBJ2-5	.	CASSLEGWGREETQYF	TGCGCCAGCAGCCTGGAAGGGTGGGGGCGTGAGGAGACCCAGTACTTC
21	TRBV19	few	TRBJ2-1	TRBD2	CASSIEDWRRTSTINLDEQFF	TGTGCCAGTAGTATAGAGGACTGGAGGCGGACTAGTACGATTAATCTCGATGAGCAGTTCTTC
14	TRBV10-3	few	TRBJ1-1	TRBD1	CAISGRQGDTEAFF	TGTGCCATCAGTGGGCGTCAGGGGGACACTGAAGCTTTCTTT
15	TRBV6-2/TRBV6-3	many	TRBJ2-2	TRBD1	CASSPGQGLIGELFF	TGTGCCAGCAGTCCTGGACAGGGGTTGATCGGGGAGCTGTTTTTT